This T cell receptor beta chain was recovered during a study of monozygotic twins with cystic fibrosis. About this clone: Its antigen is as yet unknown.

The study's findings and limits: Low clonality (median roughly 0.0095) suggested a mostly naive repertoire. Co-twins had the most similar V usage for 13 of 16 pairs, J for 8.

Germline CDR1 SGHNT, CDR2 YYREEE (reference sequence). The CDR3 length is 14 residues. V was clipped by 3 bases and J by 5 bases, with 14 bases between them. Generated by immunoSEQ multiplex PCR, the TCRdb table keeps only in-frame clones and is missing some. The sample lists about 15,000 clones, more than 75% seen once, with about 0.95% in the top ten. The chain recombines TRBV5-4 with TRBJ1-2; TRBD1 is a possible D gene (5 bases). The TCR was taken from a boy between 10 and 17 years old with cystic fibrosis. The sequenced sample was blood. The CDR3 DNA reads TGTGCCAGCAGCTCCTTCGGAAGGGGTTATGGCTACACCTTC. Protein sequence: CASSSFGRGYGYTF.